This T cell receptor (beta chain) was found in a study of neurological immune-mediated disorders. Points from the study as a whole: It was HTLV-1-associated myelopathy that showed the most TCR clonal expansion, while multiple sclerosis showed the least, falling below healthy controls. Private repertoires in all groups were suggested, as expanded clones shared no CDR3 amino acid sequences across subjects.

The V end lost 0 bases, the J end lost 0 bases, and 6 bases lay between the germline ends. This CDR3 spans 13 amino acids. Germline CDR1 reads SQVTM; CDR2 reads ANQGSEA. Sorted libraries used approximately 980,000 CD4+ or CD8+ T cells. The table lists this clonotype with many counts. Its specificity is not known. The method for making cDNA was 5'RACE, and it used 10-nucleotide random UMIs. TCRdb re-called the 5' RACE reads with MiXCR, one entry per CDR3 protein. Altogether 20,000 or so distinct CDR3 sequences are present, 6% to 8.5% being singletons, with the ten largest covering around a sixth. The chain employs TRBV29-1 and TRBJ2-7, with D uncertain. The specimen was CD8+ T cells from blood. The clonotype was recovered from a woman in her thirties with HTLV-1-associated myelopathy (HAM/TSP). The CDR3 loop is CSVEDRSSYEQYF. The DNA of the CDR3 is TGCAGCGTTGAAGATCGGAGCTCCTACGAGCAGTACTTC.